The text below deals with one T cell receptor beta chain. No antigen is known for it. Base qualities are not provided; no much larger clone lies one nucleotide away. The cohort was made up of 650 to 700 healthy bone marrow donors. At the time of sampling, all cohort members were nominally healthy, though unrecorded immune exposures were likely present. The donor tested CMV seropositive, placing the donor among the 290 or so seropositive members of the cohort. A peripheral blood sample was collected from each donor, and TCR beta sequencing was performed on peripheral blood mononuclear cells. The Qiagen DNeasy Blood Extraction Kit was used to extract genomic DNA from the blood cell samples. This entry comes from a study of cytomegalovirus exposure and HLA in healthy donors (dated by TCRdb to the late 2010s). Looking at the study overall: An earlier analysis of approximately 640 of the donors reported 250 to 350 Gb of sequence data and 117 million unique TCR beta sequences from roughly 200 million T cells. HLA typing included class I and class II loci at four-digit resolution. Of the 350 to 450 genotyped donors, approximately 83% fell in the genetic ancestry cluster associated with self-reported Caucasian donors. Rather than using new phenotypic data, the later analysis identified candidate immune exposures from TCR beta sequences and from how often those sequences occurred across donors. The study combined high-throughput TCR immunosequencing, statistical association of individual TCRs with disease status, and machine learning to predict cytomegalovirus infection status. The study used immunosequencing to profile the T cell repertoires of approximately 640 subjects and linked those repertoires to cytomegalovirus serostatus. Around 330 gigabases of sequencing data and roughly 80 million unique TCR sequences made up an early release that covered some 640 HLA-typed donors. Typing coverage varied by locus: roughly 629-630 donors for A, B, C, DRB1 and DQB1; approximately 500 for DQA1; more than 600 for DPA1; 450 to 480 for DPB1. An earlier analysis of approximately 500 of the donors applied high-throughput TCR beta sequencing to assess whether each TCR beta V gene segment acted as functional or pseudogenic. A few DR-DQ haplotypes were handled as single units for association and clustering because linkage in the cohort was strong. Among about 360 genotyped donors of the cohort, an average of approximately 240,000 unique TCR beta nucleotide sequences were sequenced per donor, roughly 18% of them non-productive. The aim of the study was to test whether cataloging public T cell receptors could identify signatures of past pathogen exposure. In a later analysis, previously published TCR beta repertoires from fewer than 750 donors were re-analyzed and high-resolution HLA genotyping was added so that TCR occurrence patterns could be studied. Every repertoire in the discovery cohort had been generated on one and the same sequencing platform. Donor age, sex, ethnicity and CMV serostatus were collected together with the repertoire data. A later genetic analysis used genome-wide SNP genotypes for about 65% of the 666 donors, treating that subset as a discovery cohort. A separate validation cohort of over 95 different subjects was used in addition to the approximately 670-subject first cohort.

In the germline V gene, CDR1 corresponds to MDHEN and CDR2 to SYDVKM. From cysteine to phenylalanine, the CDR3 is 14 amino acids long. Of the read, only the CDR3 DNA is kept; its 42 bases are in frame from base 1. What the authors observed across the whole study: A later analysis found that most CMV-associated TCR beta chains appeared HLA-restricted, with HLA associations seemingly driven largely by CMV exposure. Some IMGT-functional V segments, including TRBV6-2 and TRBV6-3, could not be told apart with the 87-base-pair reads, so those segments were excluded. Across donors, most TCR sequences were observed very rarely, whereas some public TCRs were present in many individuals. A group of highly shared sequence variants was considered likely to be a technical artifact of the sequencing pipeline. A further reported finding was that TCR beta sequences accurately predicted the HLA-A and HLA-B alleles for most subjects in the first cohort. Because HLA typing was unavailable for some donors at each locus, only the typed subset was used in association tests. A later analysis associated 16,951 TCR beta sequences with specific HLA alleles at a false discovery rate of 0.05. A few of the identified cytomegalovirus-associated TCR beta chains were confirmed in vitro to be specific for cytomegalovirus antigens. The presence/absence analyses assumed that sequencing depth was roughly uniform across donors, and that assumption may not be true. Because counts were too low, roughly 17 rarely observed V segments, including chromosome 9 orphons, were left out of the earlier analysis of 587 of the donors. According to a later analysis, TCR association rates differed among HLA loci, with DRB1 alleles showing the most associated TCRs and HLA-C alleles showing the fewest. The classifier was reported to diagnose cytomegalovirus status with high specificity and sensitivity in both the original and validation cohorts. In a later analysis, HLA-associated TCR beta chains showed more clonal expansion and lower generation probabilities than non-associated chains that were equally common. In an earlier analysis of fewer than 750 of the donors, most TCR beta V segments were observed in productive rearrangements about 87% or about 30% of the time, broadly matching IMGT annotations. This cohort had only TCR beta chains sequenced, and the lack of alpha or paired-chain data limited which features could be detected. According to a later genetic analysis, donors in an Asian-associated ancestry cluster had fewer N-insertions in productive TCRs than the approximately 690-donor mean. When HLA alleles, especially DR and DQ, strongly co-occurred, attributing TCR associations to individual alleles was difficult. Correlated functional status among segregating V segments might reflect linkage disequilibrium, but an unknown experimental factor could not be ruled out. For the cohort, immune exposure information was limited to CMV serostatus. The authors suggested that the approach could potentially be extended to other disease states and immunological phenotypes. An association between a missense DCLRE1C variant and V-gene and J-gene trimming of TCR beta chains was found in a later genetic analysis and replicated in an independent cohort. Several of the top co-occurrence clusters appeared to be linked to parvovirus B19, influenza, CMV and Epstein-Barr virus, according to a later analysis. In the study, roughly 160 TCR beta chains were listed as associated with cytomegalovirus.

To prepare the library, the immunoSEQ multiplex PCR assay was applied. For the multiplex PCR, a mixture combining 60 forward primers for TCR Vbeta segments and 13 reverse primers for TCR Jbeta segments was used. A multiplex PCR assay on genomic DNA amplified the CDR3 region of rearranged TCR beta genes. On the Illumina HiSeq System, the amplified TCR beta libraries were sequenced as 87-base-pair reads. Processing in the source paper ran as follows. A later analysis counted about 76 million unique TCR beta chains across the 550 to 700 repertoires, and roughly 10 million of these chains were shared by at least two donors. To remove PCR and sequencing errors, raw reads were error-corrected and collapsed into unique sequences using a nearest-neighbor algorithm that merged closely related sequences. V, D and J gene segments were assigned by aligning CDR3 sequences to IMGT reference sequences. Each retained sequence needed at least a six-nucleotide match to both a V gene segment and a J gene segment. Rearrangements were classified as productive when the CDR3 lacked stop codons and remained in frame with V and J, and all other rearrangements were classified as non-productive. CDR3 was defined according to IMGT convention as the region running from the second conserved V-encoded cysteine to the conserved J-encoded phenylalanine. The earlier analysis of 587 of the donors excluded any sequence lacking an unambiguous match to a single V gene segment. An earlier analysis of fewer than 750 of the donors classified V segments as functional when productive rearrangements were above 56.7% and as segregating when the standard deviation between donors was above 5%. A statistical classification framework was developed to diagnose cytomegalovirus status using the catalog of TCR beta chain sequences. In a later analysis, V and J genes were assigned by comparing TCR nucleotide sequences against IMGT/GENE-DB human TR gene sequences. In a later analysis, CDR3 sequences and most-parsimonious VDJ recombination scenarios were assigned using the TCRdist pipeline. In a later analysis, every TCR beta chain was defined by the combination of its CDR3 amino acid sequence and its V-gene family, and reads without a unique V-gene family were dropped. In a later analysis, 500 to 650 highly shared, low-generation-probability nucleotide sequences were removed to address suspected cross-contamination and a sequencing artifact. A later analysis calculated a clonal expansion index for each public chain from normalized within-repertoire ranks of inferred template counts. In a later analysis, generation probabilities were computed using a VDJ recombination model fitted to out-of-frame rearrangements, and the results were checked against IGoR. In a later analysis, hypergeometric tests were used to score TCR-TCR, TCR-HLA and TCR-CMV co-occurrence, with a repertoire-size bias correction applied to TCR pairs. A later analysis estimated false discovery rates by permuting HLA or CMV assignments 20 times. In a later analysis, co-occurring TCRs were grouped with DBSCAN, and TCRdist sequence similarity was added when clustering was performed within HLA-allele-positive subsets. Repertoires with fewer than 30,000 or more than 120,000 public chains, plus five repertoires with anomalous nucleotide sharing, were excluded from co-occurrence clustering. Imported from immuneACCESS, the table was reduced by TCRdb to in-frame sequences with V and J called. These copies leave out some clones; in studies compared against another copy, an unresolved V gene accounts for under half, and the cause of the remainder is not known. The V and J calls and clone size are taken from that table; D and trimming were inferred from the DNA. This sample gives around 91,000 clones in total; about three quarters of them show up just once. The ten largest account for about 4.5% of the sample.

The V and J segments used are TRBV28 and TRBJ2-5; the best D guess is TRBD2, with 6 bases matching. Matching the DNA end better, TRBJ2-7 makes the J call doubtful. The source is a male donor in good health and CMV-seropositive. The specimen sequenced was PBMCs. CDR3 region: CASSLETSLYEQYF. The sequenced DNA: TGTGCCAGCAGTTTGGAGACTAGTTTGTACGAGCAGTACTTC.